These T cell receptor beta chains were read from a single sample in a study of blood T cell repertoires in COVID-19. The data were produced by immunoSEQ multiplex PCR, yet TCRdb's version contains in-frame clones alone and is incomplete. The repertoire consists of 300,000 or so clones, with over 70% occurring once and the leading ten covering roughly 1.1%. Sequencing input: peripheral blood. Receptors were obtained from a woman aged 45-59 years with acute or convalescent COVID-19. Each CDR3 is given with its conserved first and last residue. Each record gives: clone size, V gene, D gene, J gene, CDR3 DNA, CDR3 protein. D genes are given only for firm matches. Expanded clones get a size class; other rows say once, few or many, or leave the size out.

>.|TRBV10-3|TRBD1|TRBJ1-4
TGTGCCATCAGTGCAGGGGGTGGTGAAAAACTGTTTTTT
CAISAGGGEKLFF
>.|TRBV6-5|.|TRBJ2-5
TGTGCCAGCAATCGACCCCCGGGGGAGACCCAGTACTTC
CASNRPPGETQYF
>.|TRBV10-3|.|TRBJ2-1
TGTGCCATCAGGGGCGTAGAGGGCGGGGCCATCTACAATGAGCAGTTCTTC
CAIRGVEGGAIYNEQFF
>once|TRBV2|.|TRBJ2-3
TGTGCCAGCACCGCCCAGAGCGGAGCAGATACGCAGTATTTT
CASTAQSGADTQYF
>.|TRBV7-2|.|TRBJ1-1
TGTGCCAGCAGCTTAACCGGGACTCCCATTGAAGCTTTCTTT
CASSLTGTPIEAFF
>few|TRBV3-1/TRBV3-2|TRBD1|TRBJ1-1
TGTGCCAGCAGCCAACTACAGGGGGCGGTGAACACTGAAGCTTTCTTT
CASSQLQGAVNTEAFF
>.|TRBV4-2|TRBD2|TRBJ2-5
TGTGCCAGCAGCCAAGACGGGGGGACGGCGTGGGTTCAAGAGACCCAGTACTTC
CASSQDGGTAWVQETQYF
>.|TRBV28|.|TRBJ2-1
TGTGCCAGCAGTTTCTCCGGGAGAGGGAACAATGAGCAGTTCTTC
CASSFSGRGNNEQFF
>.|TRBV29-1|.|TRBJ1-2
TGCAGCGTGTTAGACAGAGCTGGCTACACCTTC
CSVLDRAGYTF
>.|TRBV6-5|.|TRBJ1-6
TGTGCCAGCAGTAAGGACCGGGAGCGTTCACCCCTCCACTTT
CASSKDRERSPLHF